This T cell receptor beta chain was obtained from a study of monozygotic twins with inflammatory bowel disease. Each sample's cDNA came from eight separate reactions. Template switching appended UMIs that held a 6-nucleotide sample barcode. TCRdb re-called the 5' RACE reads and catalogs CDR3 proteins one per entry, DNA excluded. The specimen's table records 150,000 to 200,000 distinct CDR3 sequences. Remarks on this clonotype: The antigen is undetermined.

Overall study results and limits: Researchers reported no repertoire similarity difference between concordant and discordant twins, possibly from limited power.

The CDR3 spans 15 residues. The germline V gene encodes CDR1 KGHSH and CDR2 LQKENI. This TCR was recovered from a human donor with ulcerative colitis or Crohn's disease, or a healthy co-twin of an affected twin (not recorded which). The V gene is TRBV18, the J gene TRBJ2-1; as DNA is missing, the TRBD1 call by TCRdb cannot be tested. Sequenced material: blood. The CDR3 sequence is CASSPEGMGDNEQFF.